This record concerns one TCR beta chain sequence. The sample holds one count of this clone. What this receptor recognizes is not known. No base quality values were provided; no much bigger clone lies one nucleotide off. The meaning of the sample's time point label: baseline before first vaccination. Vaccinee samples came from UK trials COV001 and COV002, including a single-blind randomized controlled phase 2/3 trial of AZD1222 (ChAdOx1 nCoV-19) in healthy adults. For TCRbeta chain sequencing, PBMC samples from trial participants were taken at day 0 and at day 28 after the second dose. The data originate from a study of T cell responses to AZD1222 COVID-19 vaccine (dated by TCRdb to the early 2020s). Study-wide context: AZD1222 recipients given second doses at about 4 weeks or at about 12 weeks were pooled, since spike-specific TCR depth and breadth were not found to differ between the two schedules. Trial participants were enrolled by age into subgroups of 18-55, 56-69 and 70-plus years, and around 150, 28 and 57 TCR-sequenced participants, respectively, were included in these subgroups. A total of about 250 trial participants underwent TCR sequencing, of whom around 210 had received two doses of AZD1222 and 26 had received two doses of the MenACWY control vaccine. Study-wide conclusions, independent of this receptor: Reportedly, close to half of the unique spike-specific TCRs recognized epitopes lying outside the regions that are mutated in the B.1.351 and B.1.1.7 variants. In the small 56-69-year group, the increase in depth fell short of significance, most likely because of low power. After two AZD1222 doses, spike-specific TCR breadth and depth were significantly higher than at day 0 and than in MenACWY recipients. Conclusions about previously exposed vaccinees are limited because only five or six AZD1222 recipients were SARS-CoV-2 seropositive at baseline. Because no day 14 peak-response samples were available, the repertoires could be characterized only after the peak T cell response. The whole spike protein was spanned by vaccine-associated CD4 TCRs, and dominant responses were seen in regions 160-218 and 743-854. Participants were mostly white British, with more females than males. The authors suggested clonal diversity may have been underestimated.

The CDR3 regions of human TCRbeta chains were analyzed by immunosequencing. The source study handled its data this way. TCRs in the repertoires were matched against a reference library of SARS-CoV-2-specific TCRs that had been generated with the MIRA antigen-specificity platform. Breadth was defined as the fraction of unique TCRs that were SARS-CoV-2-associated, and depth was defined as the fraction of total T cells that were SARS-CoV-2-associated. Using the MIRA data, each spike-specific TCR was mapped to the spike region that the TCR reacts to and placed in a CD4 or CD8 class. Log10-transformed breadth and depth values were compared by one-way ANOVA with Sidak's multiple comparisons tests. This is the immuneACCESS table as TCRdb keeps it, with only in-frame sequences that have V and J called. A part of the clones is gone; compared with another copy, unresolved V genes explain less than half, and the rest is unexplained. That table is the source of V, J and clone size, and D and trimming were worked out from the DNA. A total of 150,000 to 200,000 clones appear in this sample, around 95% of them only once. 0.64% of the sample rests with the top ten.

CDR1 and CDR2 are drawn from the germline V gene: MNHEY, SVGAGI. The germline ends are 12 bases apart after V is trimmed by 6 bases and J by 4 bases. The CDR3 contains 13 residues, cysteine and phenylalanine counted. Only the CDR3 DNA stays, 39 bases, in frame from base 1. The source is an adult in good health. The specimen comprised peripheral blood, sampled on day 0 of AZD1222 vaccination. In this chain, TRBV6-5 is recombined with TRBJ1-1, with TRBD1 perhaps the D gene, on 6 matching bases. The DNA sequence reads TGTGCCAGCAGCAGGGGTGTGGGCACTGAAGCTTTCTTT. Its protein is CASSRGVGTEAFF.